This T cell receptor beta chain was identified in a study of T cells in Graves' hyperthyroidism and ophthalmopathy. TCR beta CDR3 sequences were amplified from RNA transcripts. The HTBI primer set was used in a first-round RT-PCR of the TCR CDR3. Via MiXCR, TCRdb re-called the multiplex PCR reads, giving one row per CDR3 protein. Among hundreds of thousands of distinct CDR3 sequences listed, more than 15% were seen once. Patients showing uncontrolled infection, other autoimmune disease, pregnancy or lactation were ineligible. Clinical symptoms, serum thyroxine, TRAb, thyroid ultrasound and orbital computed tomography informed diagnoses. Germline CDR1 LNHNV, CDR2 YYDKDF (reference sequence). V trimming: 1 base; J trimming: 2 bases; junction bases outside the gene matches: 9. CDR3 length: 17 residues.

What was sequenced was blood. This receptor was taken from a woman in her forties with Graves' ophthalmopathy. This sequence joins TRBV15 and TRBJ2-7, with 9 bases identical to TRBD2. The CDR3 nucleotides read TGTGCCACCAGCAGAGGGCTAGCGGGGAGAACACCCTACGAGCAGTACTTC. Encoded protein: CATSRGLAGRTPYEQYF.